These 21 T cell receptor beta chains share one sample of origin, sequenced in a study of blood T cell repertoires in COVID-19. TCRdb's table, derived via immunoSEQ multiplex PCR, lists solely in-frame clones and lacks some. The sample carries roughly 200,000 clones, 75% to 90% recorded once. The sequencing sample was made of PBMCs or T cells enriched from blood (not recorded which). Source of these receptors: a man aged 35 to 55 who had recovered from COVID-19.

This clone was seen more than once but under ten times. The gene calls are TRBV9 and TRBJ2-3; D not certain. Germline lookup yields CDR1 SGDLS and CDR2 YYNGEE. The ends were cut back, 3 bases at V and 9 bases at J, with 14 bases in the middle. This CDR3 spans 13 amino acids. CDR3 sequence: CASSGPTPRTQYF. CDR3 sequence (DNA): TGTGCCAGCAGCGGGCCGACACCCCGAACGCAGTATTTT.

The V call is TRBV28, the J call TRBJ1-6; 7 bases agree with TRBD1. V lost 7 bases and J lost 4; bases outside the gene matches: 7. CDR1 and CDR2 (germline): MDHEN, SYDVKM. The CDR3 loop spans 15 amino acids. CDR3 loop: CASKTGPLYNSPLHF. The CDR3 coding sequence is TGTGCCAGCAAGACAGGGCCTCTTTATAATTCACCCCTCCACTTT.

This rearrangement joins TRBV9 to TRBJ1-2; TRBD1 is a possible D gene (6 bases). The V and J ends lost 4 bases and 4 bases respectively, with 14 bases between them. Germline V gene lookup returns CDR1 SGDLS and CDR2 YYNGEE. The length of the CDR3 is 14 residues. CDR3 protein: CASSQDSTPYGYTF. As DNA, the CDR3 is TGTGCCAGCAGCCAGGACAGTACACCCTATGGCTACACCTTC.

This sequence joins TRBV7-8 and TRBJ2-7, with D maybe TRBD2 (5 bases). Germline V lookup: CDR1 SGHVS, CDR2 FQNEAQ. The V end lost 0 bases, the J end lost 2 bases, and 5 bases lay between the germline ends. The CDR3 covers 13 residues. The CDR3 region is CASSLAGAYEQYF. The CDR3 region has the DNA TGTGCCAGCAGCTTAGCGGGAGCCTACGAGCAGTACTTC.

This chain links TRBV5-1 with TRBJ1-2; 8 positions agree with TRBD1. The junction had 3 bases not matched to a gene; V was cut back by 1 base and J by 4 bases. In germline, CDR1 is SGHRS, CDR2 YFSETQ. This CDR3 is built from 14 residues. CDR3 nucleotides: TGCGCCAGCAGCTTGTCGACAGGGGCCTATGGCTACACCTTC. Translation gives CASSLSTGAYGYTF.

CDR3 in DNA: TGTGCCAGTGGCTCTACGGGTTACGAGCAGTACTTC. Translating it yields CASGSTGYEQYF. The chain couples TRBV11-1 to TRBJ2-7; D call uncertain. CDR1 is SGHAT, CDR2 FQDESV, per germline (reference sequence). The CDR3 runs to 12 residues. V lost 9 bases and J 4 bases, leaving 13 bases between the germline ends.

This clone occurred a few times. J is TRBJ2-1 and V is TRBV3-1 (or the pseudogene TRBV3-2); 9 bases are shared with TRBD2. V dropped 1 base and J dropped 4; count of bases not matched to a gene: 5. CDR3 length: 16 amino acids. Germline CDR1 LGHDT, CDR2 YNNKEL (reference sequence). The CDR3 loop is CASSQVGTSKYNEQFF. CDR3 DNA: TGTGCCAGCAGCCAAGTTGGGACTAGCAAATACAATGAGCAGTTCTTC.

The V call is TRBV18, the J call TRBJ1-1, with D hard to call. The V end lost 1 base, the J end lost 0 bases, and 9 bases lay between the germline ends. In germline, CDR1 is KGHSH, CDR2 LQKENI. There are 15 residues in the CDR3. The CDR3 region has the DNA TGTGCCAGCTCACCACGGTCCGCGTTGAACACTGAAGCTTTCTTT. Translating it yields CASSPRSALNTEAFF.

This sequence joins TRBV18 and TRBJ2-1; 7 bases align to TRBD2. Germline V gene data show CDR1 as KGHSH and CDR2 as LQKENI. The trim removed 3 bases at V and 15 bases at J, leaving 14 bases unmatched. This CDR3 is 14 amino acids long. CDR3 coding DNA: TGTGCCAGCTCACCCGGTTTAGCGGGCCCTTTTGCGTTCTTC. This codes for CASSPGLAGPFAFF.

The rearrangement joins TRBV9 to TRBJ2-2; TRBD1 might be the D (7 bases). The CDR3 length is 15 residues. V was trimmed by 4 bases and J by 4 bases, leaving 14 bases between them. Germline assignment: CDR1 SGDLS and CDR2 YYNGEE. This chain's CDR3 is CASSCRGRCTGELFF. Written as DNA, the CDR3 is TGTGCCAGCAGCTGCAGGGGGAGGTGCACCGGGGAGCTGTTTTTT.

The sample holds one count of this clone. V usage is TRBV13 and J usage is TRBJ2-7; 9 positions agree with TRBD2. The CDR3 loop spans 15 amino acids. V lost 4 bases and J lost 0; bases outside the gene matches: 4. CDR1 is PRHDT and CDR2 is FYEKMQ in the germline V gene (reference sequence). This chain's CDR3 is CASSWRAGGSYEQYF. CDR3 coding DNA: TGTGCCAGCAGCTGGAGAGCGGGGGGCTCCTACGAGCAGTACTTC.

This clone has only one observation. The CDR3 bases are TGTGCCAGCAGCTCCCCGGGACAGGGATTCGCCGGGGAGCTGTTTTTT. Translating gives CASSSPGQGFAGELFF. The chain has TRBV28 and TRBJ2-2; 9 nucleotides match TRBD1. V lost 6 bases and J lost 6; bases outside the gene matches: 11. Per germline, CDR1 MDHEN and CDR2 SYDVKM. The CDR3 length is 16 residues.

CDR3 sequence reads: CASSQPSYEQYF. The CDR3, as DNA: TGTGCCAGCAGCCAGCCCTCCTACGAGCAGTACTTC. The chain is built from TRBV7-8 and TRBJ2-7; D remains ambiguous. The CDR3 has 12 amino acids. From germline, CDR1 is SGHVS and CDR2 FQNEAQ. V lost 5 bases and J lost 0, with 5 bases in between.

The chain employs TRBV30 and TRBJ2-1; 8 bases are shared with TRBD2. CDR1 GTSNPN and CDR2 SVGIG come from the germline V gene (reference sequence). V shed 4 bases and J 4 bases; nucleotides not matched to a gene: 9. The CDR3 sequence is 15 residues long. The CDR3 DNA sequence: TGTGCCTGGATACCGGGACTAGGCCCTTACAATGAGCAGTTCTTC. It yields the protein CAWIPGLGPYNEQFF.

The CDR3 DNA reads as TGTGCCAGCAGCTTAGCGAAACAGCTCTATGGCTACACCTTC. Translated: CASSLAKQLYGYTF. The V gene is TRBV7-8, the J gene TRBJ1-2, with D unclear. V was shortened by 0 bases and J by 4 bases, with 9 bases between the two germline ends. Germline loops: CDR1 SGHVS, CDR2 FQNEAQ. This CDR3 comprises 14 residues.

This chain connects TRBV27 to TRBJ2-7; 9 positions match TRBD1. The V segment lost 7 bases and the J segment 6 bases; nucleotides outside the gene matches: 10. CDR3 length: 14 residues. Germline V gene data show CDR1 as MNHEY and CDR2 as SMNVEV (reference sequence). CDR3 coding DNA: TGTGCCAGCACCTTCCGACAGGGGGACCGCGAGCAGTACTTC. Its protein is CASTFRQGDREQYF.

This clone turned up a few times. V and J are TRBV6-5 and TRBJ2-1, with TRBD1 as a possible D gene (6 bases). Germline assignment: CDR1 MNHEY and CDR2 SVGAGI. The V gene lost 5 bases and the J gene lost 7 bases, with 15 bases spanning the gap. CDR3 length equals 14 residues. CDR3 sequence reads: CASSRRARGNEQFF. CDR3 DNA: TGTGCCAGCAGTAGACGGGCTAGGGGGAATGAGCAGTTCTTC.

The rearrangement joins TRBV29-1 to TRBJ2-7; 7 bases line up with TRBD1. J gave up 2 bases and V 7 bases, and 8 bases lay outside the gene matches. The CDR3 is 13 residues long. The germline CDR1 and CDR2 sequences are SQVTM and ANQGSEA. The DNA for the CDR3 is TGCAGCGCCATAGACAGGGAGACCTACGAGCAGTACTTC. The encoded protein is CSAIDRETYEQYF.

This chain joins TRBV7-2 and TRBJ2-7; 10 nucleotides agree with TRBD1. The germline CDR1 and CDR2 sequences are SGHTA and FQGNSA. This CDR3 is 13 amino acids long. V lost 6 bases, J lost 4 bases, and 3 bases stayed unmatched. The CDR3 region is CASRGTGAYEQYF. The CDR3 coding sequence is TGTGCCAGCAGAGGGACAGGGGCTTACGAGCAGTACTTC.

The chain employs TRBV5-5 and TRBJ1-2; 8 nucleotides match TRBD1. Trimming at V came to 4 bases and at J to 3 bases, leaving 8 bases not matched to a gene. Germline V lookup: CDR1 SGHKS, CDR2 YYEKEE (reference sequence). The CDR3 spans 15 residues. This CDR3 reads CASSGGAGGDYGYTF. The CDR3 DNA sequence: TGTGCCAGCAGCGGAGGGGCAGGGGGCGACTATGGCTACACCTTC.

The CDR3 nucleotides read TGTGCCACCAGCACCGGACAGGGGCTTGACGAGCAGTACTTC. Protein: CATSTGQGLDEQYF. The V and J genes are TRBV15 and TRBJ2-7, with 9 bases identical to TRBD1. The CDR3 covers 14 residues. In germline, CDR1 is LNHNV, CDR2 YYDKDF (reference sequence). V shed 4 bases, J shed 5 bases, and the junction held 6 bases outside the gene matches.